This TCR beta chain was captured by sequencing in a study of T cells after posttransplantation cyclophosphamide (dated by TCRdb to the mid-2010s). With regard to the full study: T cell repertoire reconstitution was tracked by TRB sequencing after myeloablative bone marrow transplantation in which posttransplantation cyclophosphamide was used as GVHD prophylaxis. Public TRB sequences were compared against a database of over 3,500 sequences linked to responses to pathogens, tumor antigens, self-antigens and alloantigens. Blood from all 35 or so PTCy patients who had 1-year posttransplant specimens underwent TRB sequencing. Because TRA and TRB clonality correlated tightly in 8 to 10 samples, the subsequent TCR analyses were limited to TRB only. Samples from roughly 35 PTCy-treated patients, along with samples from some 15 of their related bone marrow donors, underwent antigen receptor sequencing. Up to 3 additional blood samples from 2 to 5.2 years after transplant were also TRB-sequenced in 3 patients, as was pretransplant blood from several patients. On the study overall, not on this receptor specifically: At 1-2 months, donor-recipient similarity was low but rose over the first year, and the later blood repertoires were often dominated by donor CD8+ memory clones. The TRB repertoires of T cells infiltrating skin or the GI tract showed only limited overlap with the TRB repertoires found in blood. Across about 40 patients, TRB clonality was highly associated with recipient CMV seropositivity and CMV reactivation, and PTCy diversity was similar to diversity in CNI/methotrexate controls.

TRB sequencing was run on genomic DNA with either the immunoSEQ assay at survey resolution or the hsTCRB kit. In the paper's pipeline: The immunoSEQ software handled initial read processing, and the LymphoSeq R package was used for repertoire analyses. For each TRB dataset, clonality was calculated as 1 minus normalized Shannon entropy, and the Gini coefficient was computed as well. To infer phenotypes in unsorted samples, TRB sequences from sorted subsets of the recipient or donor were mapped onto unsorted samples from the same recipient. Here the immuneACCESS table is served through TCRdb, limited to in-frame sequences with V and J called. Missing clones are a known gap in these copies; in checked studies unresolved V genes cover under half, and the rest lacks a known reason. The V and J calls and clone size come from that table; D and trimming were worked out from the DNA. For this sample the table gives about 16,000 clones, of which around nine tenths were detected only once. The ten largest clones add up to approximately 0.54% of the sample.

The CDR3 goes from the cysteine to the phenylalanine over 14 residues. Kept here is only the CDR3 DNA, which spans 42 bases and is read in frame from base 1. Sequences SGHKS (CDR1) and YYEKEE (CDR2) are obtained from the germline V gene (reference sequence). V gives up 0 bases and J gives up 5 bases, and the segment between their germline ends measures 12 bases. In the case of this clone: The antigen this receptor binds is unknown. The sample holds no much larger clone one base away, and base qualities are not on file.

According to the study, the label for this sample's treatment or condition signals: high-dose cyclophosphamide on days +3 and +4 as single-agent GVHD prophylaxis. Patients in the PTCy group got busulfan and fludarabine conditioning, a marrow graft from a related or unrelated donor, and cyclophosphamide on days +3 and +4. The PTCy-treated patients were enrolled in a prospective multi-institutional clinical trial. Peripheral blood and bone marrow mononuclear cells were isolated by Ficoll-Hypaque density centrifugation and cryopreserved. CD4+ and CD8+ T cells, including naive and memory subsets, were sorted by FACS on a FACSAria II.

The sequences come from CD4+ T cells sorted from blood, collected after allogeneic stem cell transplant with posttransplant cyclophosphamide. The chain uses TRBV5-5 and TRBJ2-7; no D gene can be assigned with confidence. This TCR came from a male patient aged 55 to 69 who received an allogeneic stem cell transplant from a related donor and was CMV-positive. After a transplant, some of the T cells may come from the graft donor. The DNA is TGTGCCAGCAGCTTGGACGTCTCTACCGACGAGCAGTACTTC. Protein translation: CASSLDVSTDEQYF.